The 30 T cell receptor beta chains below were found in one sample sequenced in a study of blood T cells in healthy people across ages. With a J-beta primer mix and a sample-barcoded 5' primer, a second PCR ran 7 to 11 cycles. TCRdb analysed the 5' RACE reads with MiXCR anew, one entry per CDR3 protein. This table holds 550,000 to 650,000 distinct CDR3 sequences, around a quarter found once. Separately, the same data were catalogued under a study of T cells of mothers and their children.

Source material: blood. The origin of the receptors is a boy aged 2 to 10 in good health.

This clonotype appeared a few times. The V and J genes are TRBV2 and TRBJ1-5; D is unresolved. Germline-derived CDR1 and CDR2 are SNHLY and FYNNEI. Trimming took 0 bases from V and 3 from J, leaving 9 bases between them. This CDR3 is 15 amino acids long. The CDR3 nucleotides are TGTGCCAGCAGTGAAGCGCTCCTATCCAATCAGCCCCAGCATTTT. As protein: CASSEALLSNQPQHF. The whole variable domain, remainder taken from reference TRBV2 and TRBJ1-5, is EPEVTQTPSHQVTQMGQEVILRCVPISNHLYFYWYRQILGQKVEFLVSFYNNEISEKSEIFDDQFSVERPDGSNFTLKIRSTKLEDSAMYFCASSEALLSNQPQHFGDGTRLSIL.

This clonotype was observed a handful of times. The rearrangement links TRBV7-9 to TRBJ2-3; either TRBD1 or TRBD2 may fit D (5 bases each). Germline V gene lookup returns CDR1 SEHNR and CDR2 FQNEAQ (reference sequence). This CDR3 has 14 residues. Between the trimmed V and J ends, which lost 5 bases and 6 bases, there was a span of 15 bases. The CDR3, as DNA: TGTGCCAGCAGCCGGATACTAGGGGCGGATACGCAGTATTTT. Its protein product is CASSRILGADTQYF.

V gene TRBV7-9 combines with J gene TRBJ2-7; possibly TRBD2 for D (6 bases). V was trimmed by 1 base and J by 3 bases, leaving 16 bases between them. Germline assignment: CDR1 SEHNR and CDR2 FQNEAQ (reference sequence). This CDR3 is built from 16 residues. In nucleotides, the CDR3 is TGTGCCAGCAGCTTAGAGGTGGTCGGGGGATACTACGAGCAGTACTTC. Translation: CASSLEVVGGYYEQYF.

This clonotype has just a few counts. The chain's CDR3 is CASSLRRQGQNIQYF. DNA for the CDR3: TGTGCCAGCAGTTTAAGGAGGCAGGGTCAAAACATTCAGTACTTC. The rearrangement joins TRBV28 to TRBJ2-4; D possibly uses TRBD1 or TRBD2 (5 bases each). This CDR3 region has 15 residues. Germline loops: CDR1 MDHEN, CDR2 SYDVKM. Trimming took 2 bases from V and 5 from J, leaving 13 bases between them.

The chain joins TRBV4-1 to TRBJ2-7; D is undetermined. Germline CDR1 reads MGHRA; CDR2 reads YSYEKL. The CDR3 length is 13 residues. The V end lost 3 bases, the J end lost 3 bases, and 9 bases lay between the germline ends. CDR3 nucleotides: TGCGCCAGCAGCCATCTCCGCGGCTACGAGCAGTACTTC. This codes for CASSHLRGYEQYF.

The chain couples TRBV12-3 or TRBV12-4 to TRBJ2-1; 8 bases align to TRBD2. CDR3 length: 13 amino acids. Trimming removed 7 bases from V and 12 bases from J; junction bases left unmatched: 11. The CDR3 region is CASTAPGGWGQFF. CDR3 DNA: TGTGCCAGCACCGCCCCGGGGGGGTGGGGGCAGTTCTTC.

V usage is TRBV18 and J usage is TRBJ2-2, with D tentatively TRBD2 (5 bases). V was shortened by 5 bases and J by 7 bases, with 20 bases between the two germline ends. The V gene's germline CDR1 is KGHSH and CDR2 LQKENI. CDR3 length equals 16 residues. The CDR3 DNA follows: TGTGCCAGCTCATACGCCGGGATTGGACCCGGCGGGGAGCTGTTTTTT. Translation gives CASSYAGIGPGGELFF.

The chain is built from TRBV9 and TRBJ2-1; D is perhaps TRBD2 (6 bases). The length of the CDR3 is 16 residues. Between the trimmed V and J ends, which lost 3 bases and 1 base, there was a span of 14 bases. The germline CDR1 and CDR2 sequences are SGDLS and YYNGEE. Here the CDR3 reads CASSGAGAVSYNEQFF. In DNA form, the CDR3 reads TGTGCCAGCAGCGGAGCGGGCGCCGTATCCTACAATGAGCAGTTCTTC. The full variable domain, rest sourced from reference TRBV9 and TRBJ2-1, is DSGVTQTPKHLITATGQRVTLRCSPRSGDLSVYWYQQSLDQGLQFLIQYYNGEERAKGNILERFSAQQFPDLHSELNLSSLELGDSALYFCASSGAGAVSYNEQFFGPGTRLTVL.

The chain combines TRBV7-9 with TRBJ2-1, with D uncertain. This CDR3 comprises 15 residues. Trimming took 5 bases from V and 0 from J, leaving 11 bases between them. Looked up from germline, CDR1 is SEHNR and CDR2 is FQNEAQ (reference sequence). CDR3 sequence: CASSGPAYSYNEQFF. In DNA, the CDR3 is TGTGCCAGCAGCGGCCCTGCGTACTCCTACAATGAGCAGTTCTTC.

This clonotype was seen more than once but under ten times. CDR3 sequence (DNA): TGTGCCAGCAGTTCACCACTAGCGGATACGCAGTATTTT. Its protein product is CASSSPLADTQYF. The gene calls are TRBV27 and TRBJ2-3; 7 nucleotides agree with TRBD2. Trimming cost V 4 bases and J 6 bases; bases outside gene matches: 4. Looked up from germline, CDR1 is MNHEY and CDR2 is SMNVEV (reference sequence). The CDR3 runs to 13 residues.

The chain recombines TRBV12-3 or TRBV12-4 with TRBJ2-5; TRBD1 or TRBD2 may be the D gene (5 bases each). The better agreement between TRBJ2-1 and the DNA end casts doubt on the J call. The CDR3 covers 14 residues. The CDR3 coding sequence is TGTGCCAGCAGTGTCCCGGGACCACACACTGAGCAGTTCTTC. This translates into CASSVPGPHTEQFF.

This clonotype was seen more than once but under ten times. The chain employs TRBV10-3 and TRBJ2-3, with D perhaps TRBD2 (6 bases). Trimming removed 10 bases at V and 4 bases at J, with 18 bases between. CDR1 and CDR2 from the germline V gene are ENHRY and SYGVKD. This CDR3 spans 14 amino acids. The CDR3 protein is CASTGTGSSDTQYF. CDR3 DNA sequence: TGTGCCAGCACCGGGACTGGATCTTCAGATACGCAGTATTTT.

The V gene is TRBV29-1, the J gene TRBJ1-2; D remains unclear. Trimming removed 3 bases from V and 2 bases from J, with 10 bases in between. This CDR3 spans 13 amino acids. From germline, CDR1 is SQVTM and CDR2 ANQGSEA. In DNA, the CDR3 is TGCAGCGTTGAGGCCGCAGCCAACTATGGCTACACCTTC. Encoded protein: CSVEAAANYGYTF.

This clonotype turned up a few times. The V and J genes are TRBV7-2 and TRBJ1-3; D is perhaps TRBD1 (6 bases). The CDR3 loop spans 17 amino acids. The germline gives CDR1 SGHTA, CDR2 FQGNSA. The V end was cut by 4 bases, the J end by 2 bases, with 18 bases between. In DNA, the CDR3 is TGTGCCAGCAGCTACGGGACCGGGGGCGCCGCTGGAAACACCATATATTTT. It specifies CASSYGTGGAAGNTIYF.

V is TRBV20-1 and J is TRBJ2-7; possible D gene TRBD1, 5 bases. The CDR3 runs to 11 residues. The germline V gene encodes CDR1 DFQATT and CDR2 SNEGSKA (reference sequence). V lost 6 bases and J 6 bases, leaving 12 bases between the germline ends. The CDR3 spells CSANRLGEQYF. CDR3 nucleotides: TGCAGTGCAAACAGGCTAGGCGAGCAGTACTTC.

This clonotype was seen a few times. V gene TRBV5-1 combines with J gene TRBJ2-5, with D perhaps TRBD1 or TRBD2 (7 bases each). CDR3 length: 16 residues. CDR1 and CDR2 from the germline V gene are SGHRS and YFSETQ. V was clipped by 3 bases and J by 2 bases, with 17 bases between them. CDR3 sequence reads: CASSWEQGRVQETQYF. Written as DNA, the CDR3 is TGCGCCAGCAGCTGGGAACAGGGGAGGGTACAAGAGACCCAGTACTTC.

The V call is TRBV24-1, the J call TRBJ2-5; perhaps TRBD2 as D (5 bases). The end of the DNA is better explained by TRBJ2-1, so the J call may be wrong. The CDR3 loop spans 11 amino acids. The germline V gene encodes CDR1 KGHDR and CDR2 SFDVKD. This CDR3 is CATSDLEGQFF. The CDR3 region has the DNA TGTGCCACCAGTGATTTGGAGGGGCAGTTCTTC.

The J gene is TRBJ2-3, the V gene TRBV20-1; no clear D. This CDR3 is 13 amino acids long. Trimming shortened V by 3 bases and J by 0 bases, and 7 bases separated the two germline ends. Germline V gene sequence: CDR1 DFQATT, CDR2 SNEGSKA (reference sequence). DNA for the CDR3: TGCAGTGCTAGCCATTTGAGCACAGATACGCAGTATTTT. Encoded protein: CSASHLSTDTQYF.

This clonotype has just a few counts. The chain employs TRBV6-5 and TRBJ2-5; the D gene is possibly TRBD1 (8 bases). The J call may be incorrect, as the DNA end agrees better with TRBJ2-1. CDR3 size: 14 residues. Germline V lookup: CDR1 MNHEY, CDR2 SVGAGI. This CDR3 is CAIREDRDNNEQFF. CDR3 bases: TGTGCCATCCGGGAGGACAGGGATAACAATGAGCAGTTCTTC.

Only a few counts were recorded for this clonotype. The gene calls are TRBV6-1 and TRBJ2-3; D is perhaps TRBD2 (6 bases). V was clipped by 2 bases and J by 4 bases, with 16 bases between them. CDR1 and CDR2 (germline): MNHNS, SASEGT. This CDR3 has 16 amino acids. CDR3 in DNA: TGTGCCAGCAGTGAAACCTCCGGGAGCCGCGCAGATACGCAGTATTTT. This translates into CASSETSGSRADTQYF.

There are a few counts of this clonotype. This chain connects TRBV7-8 to TRBJ1-5; TRBD1 matches 9 bases. The CDR3 is made up of 16 amino acids. CDR1 and CDR2 from the germline V gene are SGHVS and FQNEAQ. V lost 3 bases to trimming and J lost 2 bases; unmatched junction nucleotides: 5. The CDR3 region is CASSLGTGWGNQPQHF. The CDR3 DNA reads TGTGCCAGCAGCTTGGGGACAGGGTGGGGCAATCAGCCCCAGCATTTT.

The chain couples TRBV5-1 to TRBJ1-3; no clear D gene. The germline V gene has CDR1 SGHRS and CDR2 YFSETQ. The CDR3 contains 15 residues. Trimming took 4 bases from V and 0 from J, leaving 11 bases between them. The CDR3 nucleotides are TGCGCCAGCAGCACGGGGATTCCCTCTGGAAACACCATATATTTT. Translating it yields CASSTGIPSGNTIYF.

The table lists this clonotype with a few counts. The rearrangement links TRBV12-3 or TRBV12-4 to TRBJ1-5; D is undetermined. Trimming took 1 base from V and 1 from J, leaving 8 bases between them. The CDR3 has 15 amino acids. In nucleotides, the CDR3 is TGTGCCAGCAGTTTAGGTGGGATGAGCAATCAGCCCCAGCATTTT. Its protein product is CASSLGGMSNQPQHF.

The chain links TRBV10-1 to TRBJ2-3; TRBD2 matches 8 bases. CDR1 WNHNN and CDR2 SYGVQD come from the germline V gene (reference sequence). Germline trimming cut 9 bases from V and 13 bases from J; bases unmatched to any gene: 12. CDR3 length equals 12 residues. Written as DNA, the CDR3 is TGCGCCAGTCTTAAGGTACAGCGGGAGAAGTATTTT. Amino acids: CASLKVQREKYF.

CDR3 residues: CASSYGQTRRNEQFF. The CDR3 DNA reads TGTGCCAGCAGTTACGGTCAGACTAGACGTAATGAGCAGTTCTTC. V is TRBV6-2 or TRBV6-3 and J is TRBJ2-5, with a possible D match to TRBD2 (6 bases). The J call may be mistaken, given a closer DNA end match to TRBJ2-1. Germline CDR1 reads MNHEY; CDR2 reads SVGEGT. The CDR3 extends over 15 amino acids.

The table lists this clonotype with a count of one. The rearrangement joins TRBV6-6 to TRBJ2-4; D is unresolved. The germline V gene has CDR1 MNHNY and CDR2 SVGAGI (reference sequence). V lost 2 bases and J lost 5, with 4 bases in between. The CDR3 has 12 residues. This CDR3 is CASSYRENIQYF. CDR3 sequence (DNA): TGTGCCAGCAGTTACCGGGAAAACATTCAGTACTTC.

V usage is TRBV9 and J usage is TRBJ2-5; no definite D call. Per germline, CDR1 SGDLS and CDR2 YYNGEE. This CDR3 is 15 amino acids long. Trimming removed 4 bases at V and 5 bases at J, with 18 bases between. The CDR3 bases are TGTGCCAGCAGCCCCCCATGGGGTCGAGGCGAGACCCAGTACTTC. This translates into CASSPPWGRGETQYF. Using reference TRBV9 and TRBJ2-5 for the parts outside the CDR3, the full variable domain is DSGVTQTPKHLITATGQRVTLRCSPRSGDLSVYWYQQSLDQGLQFLIQYYNGEERAKGNILERFSAQQFPDLHSELNLSSLELGDSALYFCASSPPWGRGETQYFGPGTRLLVL.

The chain links TRBV20-1 to TRBJ2-1, with a possible D match to TRBD2 (7 bases). The J call is doubtful: the DNA matches TRBJ2-7 better. The CDR3 length is 15 residues. The V gene's germline CDR1 is DFQATT and CDR2 SNEGSKA (reference sequence). The CDR3 coding sequence is TGCAGTGCTAGAGACTTCGGGGGGCGCTTTCATGAGCAGTACTTC. Its translation is CSARDFGGRFHEQYF.

The chain recombines TRBV7-9 with TRBJ2-5; 9 bases line up with TRBD1. Germline trimming cut 7 bases from V and 5 bases from J; bases unmatched to any gene: 5. CDR3 length: 13 residues. Germline lookup yields CDR1 SEHNR and CDR2 FQNEAQ (reference sequence). CDR3 sequence: CASTPTGGETQYF. The DNA of the CDR3 is TGTGCCAGCACCCCGACAGGGGGTGAGACCCAGTACTTC.

In its sample, this clonotype was seen a few times. The chain combines TRBV7-9 with TRBJ1-1; 9 nucleotides agree with TRBD1. The CDR3 is 15 amino acids. Germline loops: CDR1 SEHNR, CDR2 FQNEAQ (reference sequence). V shed 5 bases and J 5 bases; nucleotides not matched to a gene: 9. CDR3 nucleotide sequence: TGTGCCAGCAGCGTTCCGGACAGGGGAGAAACTGAAGCTTTCTTT. Protein product: CASSVPDRGETEAFF.